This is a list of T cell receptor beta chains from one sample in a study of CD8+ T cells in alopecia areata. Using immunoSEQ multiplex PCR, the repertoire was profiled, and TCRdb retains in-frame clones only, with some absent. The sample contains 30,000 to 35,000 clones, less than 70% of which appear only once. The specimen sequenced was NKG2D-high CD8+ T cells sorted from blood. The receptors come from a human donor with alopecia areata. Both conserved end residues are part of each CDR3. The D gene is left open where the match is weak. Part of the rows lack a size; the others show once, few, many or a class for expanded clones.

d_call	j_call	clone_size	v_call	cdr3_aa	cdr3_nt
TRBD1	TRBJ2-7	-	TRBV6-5	CASSTGTAFYEQYF	TGTGCCAGCAGCACCGGGACAGCTTTCTACGAGCAGTACTTC
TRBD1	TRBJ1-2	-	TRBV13	CATRDRGRHGYTF	TGTGCCACCCGGGACAGGGGACGGCATGGCTACACCTTC
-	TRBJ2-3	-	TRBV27	CASSLRTLPWDTQYF	TGTGCCAGCAGTTTACGGACATTACCTTGGGATACGCAGTATTTT
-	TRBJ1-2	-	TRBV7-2	CASSLEGYGYTF	TGTGCCAGCAGCTTGGAGGGGTACGGCTACACCTTC
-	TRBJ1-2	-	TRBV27	CASSKGSGYTF	TGTGCCAGCAGCAAGGGATCTGGCTACACCTTC
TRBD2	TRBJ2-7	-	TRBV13	CASGPLAGGDEQYF	TGTGCCAGCGGACCCTTAGCGGGAGGGGACGAGCAGTACTTC
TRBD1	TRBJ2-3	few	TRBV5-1	CASSLGEGAQDTQYF	TGCGCCAGCAGCTTGGGAGAGGGGGCCCAAGATACGCAGTATTTT
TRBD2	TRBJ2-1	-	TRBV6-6	CASRTLAGGFNEQFF	TGTGCCAGCAGGACCCTCGCGGGGGGTTTCAATGAGCAGTTCTTC
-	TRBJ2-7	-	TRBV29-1	CSVGRTASYEQYF	TGCAGCGTTGGGAGGACAGCATCCTACGAGCAGTACTTC
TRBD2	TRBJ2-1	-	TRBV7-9	CASSGAGAFYNEQFF	TGTGCCAGCAGCGGAGCGGGGGCCTTCTACAATGAGCAGTTCTTC
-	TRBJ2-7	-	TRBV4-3	CASSQGAGIDEQYF	TGCGCCAGCAGCCAAGGGGCCGGAATAGACGAGCAGTACTTC
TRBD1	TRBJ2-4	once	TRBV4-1	CASSLWTGEVGAKNIQYF	TGCGCCAGCAGCCTTTGGACAGGGGAGGTGGGAGCCAAAAACATTCAGTACTTC
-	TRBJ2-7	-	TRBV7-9	CASSPMGDYEQYF	TGTGCCAGCAGCCCCATGGGAGACTACGAGCAGTACTTC
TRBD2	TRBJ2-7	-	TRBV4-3	CASSQDWASGYEQYF	TGCGCCAGCAGCCAAGATTGGGCTAGCGGTTACGAGCAGTACTTC
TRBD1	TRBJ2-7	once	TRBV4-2	CASSQGTGGGYEQYF	TGTGCCAGCAGCCAAGGTACAGGGGGCGGCTACGAGCAGTACTTC
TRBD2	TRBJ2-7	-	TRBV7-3	CASSLMASGRDEQYF	TGTGCCAGCAGCTTAATGGCTAGCGGGAGGGACGAGCAGTACTTC
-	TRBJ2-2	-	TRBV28	CASTPGRYTGELFF	TGTGCCAGCACCCCTGGCCGGTACACCGGGGAGCTGTTTTTT
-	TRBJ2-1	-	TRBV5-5	CASSADTEQFF	TGTGCCAGCAGCGCCGACACAGAGCAGTTCTTC
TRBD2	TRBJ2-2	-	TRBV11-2	CASSLRLAGDTGELFF	TGTGCCAGCAGCTTACGACTAGCGGGGGACACCGGGGAGCTGTTTTTT
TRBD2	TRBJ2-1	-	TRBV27	CASSSGLALGEQFF	TGTGCCAGCAGTTCGGGACTAGCGTTGGGTGAGCAGTTCTTC
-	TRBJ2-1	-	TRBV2	CASYGGSYNEQFF	TGCGCCAGCTACGGGGGATCCTACAATGAGCAGTTCTTC
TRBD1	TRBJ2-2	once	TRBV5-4	CASSLAIGGATGELFF	TGTGCCAGCAGCTTGGCAATAGGGGGCGCGACCGGGGAGCTGTTTTTT
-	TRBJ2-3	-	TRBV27	CASGRGPTDTQYF	TGTGCCAGCGGCCGGGGCCCCACAGATACGCAGTATTTT
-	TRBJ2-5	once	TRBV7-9	CASSFPAEETQYF	TGTGCCAGCAGCTTCCCTGCGGAAGAGACCCAGTACTTC
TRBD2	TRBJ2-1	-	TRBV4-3	CASRGASGSLTYNEQFF	TGCGCCAGCAGAGGGGCTAGCGGGAGTCTCACCTACAATGAGCAGTTCTTC
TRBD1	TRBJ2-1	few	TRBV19	CASSSGTGAYNEQFF	TGTGCCAGTAGTTCCGGGACAGGGGCCTACAATGAGCAGTTCTTC
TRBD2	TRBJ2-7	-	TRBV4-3	CASSPGLAPYEQYF	TGCGCCAGCAGCCCAGGACTAGCTCCCTACGAGCAGTACTTC
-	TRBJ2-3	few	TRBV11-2	CASSLEVGTQYF	TGTGCCAGCAGCTTAGAGGTGGGAACGCAGTATTTT
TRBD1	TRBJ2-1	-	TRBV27	CASNLRTGKSYNEQFF	TGTGCCAGCAACCTCCGGACAGGGAAGTCCTACAATGAGCAGTTCTTC
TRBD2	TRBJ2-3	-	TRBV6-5	CASSGLAGGADTQYF	TGTGCCAGCAGTGGCCTAGCGGGGGGAGCAGATACGCAGTATTTT
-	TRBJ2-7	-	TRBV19	CASSIYRGSYEQYF	TGTGCCAGTAGTATTTATCGGGGGTCCTACGAGCAGTACTTC
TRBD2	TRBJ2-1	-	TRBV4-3	CASSQELSGRDNEQFF	TGCGCCAGCAGCCAAGAACTAAGCGGGAGAGACAATGAGCAGTTCTTC
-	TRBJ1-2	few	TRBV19	CASSIAQGGYGYTF	TGTGCCAGTAGTATCGCGCAGGGAGGCTATGGCTACACCTTC
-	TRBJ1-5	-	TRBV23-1	CASSQSLPSNQPQHF	TGCGCCAGCAGTCAATCCCTACCCTCCAATCAGCCCCAGCATTTT
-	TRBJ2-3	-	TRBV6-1	CASSALLGEADTQYF	TGTGCCAGCAGTGCTCTATTAGGGGAGGCAGATACGCAGTATTTT
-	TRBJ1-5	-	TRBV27	CASSLNRQQPQHF	TGTGCCAGCAGTTTAAACCGGCAGCAGCCCCAGCATTTT
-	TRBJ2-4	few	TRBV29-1	CSVPQPGENIQYF	TGCAGCGTGCCACAGCCAGGGGAAAACATTCAGTACTTC
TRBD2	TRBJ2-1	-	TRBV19	CASSTSGGRYNEQFF	TGTGCCAGTAGTACTAGCGGGGGCCGATACAATGAGCAGTTCTTC
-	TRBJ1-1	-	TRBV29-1	CSAEGSAEAFF	TGCAGCGCTGAGGGGTCCGCTGAAGCTTTCTTT
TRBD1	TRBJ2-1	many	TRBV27	CASRGQPNNEQFF	TGTGCCAGTCGGGGACAGCCGAACAATGAGCAGTTCTTC
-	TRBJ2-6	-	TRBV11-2	CASSLISGANVLTF	TGTGCCAGCAGCTTAATCTCTGGGGCCAACGTCCTGACTTTC